This TCR beta chain was identified during a study of T cells in Graves' hyperthyroidism and ophthalmopathy. There are many counts of this clonotype. CDR1 and CDR2 from the germline V gene are SGHTA and FQGNSA. Trimming cost V 6 bases and J 2 bases, with 15 bases left between them. The CDR3 loop spans 15 amino acids. RNA transcripts provided the source from which TCR beta CDR3 regions were amplified. Carried out on the TCR CDR3, a first-round RT-PCR used the HTBI primer set. In TCRdb, the multiplex PCR reads were re-called with MiXCR into one record per CDR3 protein. The sample holds about 640,000 distinct CDR3 sequences; around 20% are singletons and the top ten take over 30%.

This sequence joins TRBV7-2 and TRBJ2-3; the D call may be TRBD1 or TRBD2 (6 bases each). Sequencing input: blood. The sequence was obtained from a man aged 25-40 years with Graves' ophthalmopathy. The CDR3 spells CASSSWGAPTDTQYF. DNA for the CDR3: TGTGCCAGCAGTTCCTGGGGGGCCCCCACAGATACGCAGTATTTT.